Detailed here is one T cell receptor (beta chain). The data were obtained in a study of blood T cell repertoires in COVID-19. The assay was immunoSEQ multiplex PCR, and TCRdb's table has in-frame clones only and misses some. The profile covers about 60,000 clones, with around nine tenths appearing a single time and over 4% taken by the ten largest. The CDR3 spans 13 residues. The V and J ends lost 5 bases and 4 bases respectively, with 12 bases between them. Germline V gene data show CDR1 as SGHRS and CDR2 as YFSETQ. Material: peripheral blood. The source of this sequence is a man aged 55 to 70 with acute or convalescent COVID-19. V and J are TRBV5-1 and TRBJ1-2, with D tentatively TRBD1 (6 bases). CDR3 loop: CASRPQGSYGYTF. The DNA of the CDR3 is TGCGCCAGCAGACCTCAGGGGAGCTATGGCTACACCTTC.